A selection of T cell receptor beta chains follows, all from one sample in a study of beta chain features in type 1 diabetes. Using immunoSEQ multiplex PCR, the repertoire was profiled, and TCRdb retains in-frame clones only, with some absent. The sample records about 230,000 clones, about 10% being singletons. Specimen: naive CD4+ T cells from blood. Every receptor here comes from a woman between 18 and 30 years old in good health. Each CDR3 is given with its conserved first and last residue. A D gene is named only where the DNA matches it firmly. Some rows have no size entry. The others give once, few or many, or a class for an expanded clone.

abundance	v_gene	j_gene	d_gene	CDR3nt	CDR3aa
few	TRBV5-1	TRBJ2-1	TRBD2	TGCGCCAGCAGCGGCGGGAGAATATACAATGAGCAGTTCTTC	CASSGGRIYNEQFF
-	TRBV29-1	TRBJ2-7	-	TGCAGCGTTGATCGGGGTTATGGTTTCTACGAGCAGTACTTC	CSVDRGYGFYEQYF
-	TRBV4-2	TRBJ2-1	TRBD1	TGTGCCAGCAGCCAAAGAGGGACAGCCCTGGGGAATGAGCAGTTCTTC	CASSQRGTALGNEQFF
-	TRBV5-4	TRBJ2-1	TRBD2	TGTGCCAGCAGCCAAGATGATGACGGGAGGACATACAATGAGCAGTTCTTC	CASSQDDDGRTYNEQFF
few	TRBV6-6	TRBJ2-7	-	TGTGCCAGCAGTCCACAGGGCGAGGGCTCCGAGCAGTACTTC	CASSPQGEGSEQYF
-	TRBV21-1	TRBJ2-6	-	TGTGCCAGCAGCAAAGGCTATGGGGCGGGGGCCAACGTCCTGACTTTC	CASSKGYGAGANVLTF
few	TRBV29-1	TRBJ2-2	TRBD2	TGCAGCGTTGATCGGGGGGGAACCGGGGAGCTGTTTTTT	CSVDRGGTGELFF
-	TRBV18	TRBJ1-1	-	TGTGCCAGCTCACCGAATGGGGGAGGGGGCACTGAAGCTTTCTTT	CASSPNGGGGTEAFF
-	TRBV9	TRBJ2-1	TRBD2	TGTGCCAGCAGCGCGGGACTAGCGGGGGGCTCGGGTGCCGGTCGAAATGAGCAGTTCTTC	CASSAGLAGGSGAGRNEQFF
-	TRBV5-1	TRBJ1-2	TRBD1	TGCGCCAGCAGCGAGTCCCCAGGGGGATCGGGACGTGGCTACACCTTC	CASSESPGGSGRGYTF
-	TRBV5-4	TRBJ2-2	TRBD1	TGTGCCAGCAGCTTGATCGGGACAGGCCTCACCGGGGAGCTGTTTTTT	CASSLIGTGLTGELFF
-	TRBV7-8	TRBJ2-2	TRBD2	TGTGCCAGCAGCGGATCTAGCGGGAACACCGGGGAGCTGTTTTTT	CASSGSSGNTGELFF
-	TRBV5-4	TRBJ2-2	-	TGTGCCAGCAGCTTGGCCCAGTTATCGAACACCGGGGAGCTGTTTTTT	CASSLAQLSNTGELFF
-	TRBV4-2	TRBJ2-1	TRBD2	TGTGCCAGCAGCCAAGGAGGGCTAGCGGGCTACAATGAGCAGTTCTTC	CASSQGGLAGYNEQFF
few	TRBV25-1	TRBJ1-5	TRBD1	TGTGCCAGCAGGGGGGGACAGGGGATCAATCAGCCCCAGCATTTT	CASRGGQGINQPQHF
-	TRBV11-2	TRBJ2-2	TRBD1	TGTGCCAGCAGCCCGTACAGGACAGGGGGGACCGGGGAGCTGTTTTTT	CASSPYRTGGTGELFF
few	TRBV30	TRBJ1-1	TRBD1	TGTGCCTGGAGTGTAGAGGGGGCTGGGAACACTGAAGCTTTCTTT	CAWSVEGAGNTEAFF
few	TRBV7-9	TRBJ2-7	-	TGTGCCAGCAGCGAACGGTACGGACTTCACTACGAGCAGTACTTC	CASSERYGLHYEQYF
-	TRBV6-6	TRBJ1-1	-	TGTGCCAGCAGCTCCCGGGAAATAGAAGAAGCTTTCTTT	CASSSREIEEAFF
few	TRBV28	TRBJ1-1	TRBD1	TGTGCCAGCAGTCCGGGACAGGCCACTGAAGCTTTCTTT	CASSPGQATEAFF
few	TRBV9	TRBJ2-7	-	TGTGCCAGCAGCGTAACGGGATCTTCCTACGAGCAGTACTTC	CASSVTGSSYEQYF
many	TRBV23-1	TRBJ2-6	-	TGCGCCAGCAGTCACCGAGCGGTTCTCTCTGGGGCCAACGTCCTGACTTTC	CASSHRAVLSGANVLTF
-	TRBV6-1	TRBJ1-4	TRBD1	TGTGCCAGCCAGGACAGGTCTAATGAAAAACTGTTTTTT	CASQDRSNEKLFF
few	TRBV19	TRBJ1-1	-	TGTGCCAGTAGTACCGTAATGAACACTGAAGCTTTCTTT	CASSTVMNTEAFF
-	TRBV6-6	TRBJ2-1	-	TGTGCCAGCAGTTCGACAAATGAGCAGTTCTTC	CASSSTNEQFF
few	TRBV18	TRBJ2-6	-	TGTGCCAGCTCGCTCGGCCGGGGGAATGGGGCCAACGTCCTGACTTTC	CASSLGRGNGANVLTF
few	TRBV5-1	TRBJ2-2	TRBD1	TGCGCCAGCAGCTCGGGACAGGGGCCCGGGGAGCTGTTTTTT	CASSSGQGPGELFF
many	TRBV15	TRBJ2-7	-	TGTGCCACCAGCAGAGACAGGGAGGACGAGCAGTACTTC	CATSRDREDEQYF
-	TRBV6-6	TRBJ2-1	-	TGTGCCAGCAGTTACTTAAACAGACACAATGAGCAGTTCTTC	CASSYLNRHNEQFF
-	TRBV19	TRBJ1-4	-	TGTGCCAGTAGTATACAGGGGATTGAAAAACTGTTTTTT	CASSIQGIEKLFF
-	TRBV6-1	TRBJ2-2	-	TGTGCCAGCAGTGGTAAGACAGATATCACCGGGGAGCTGTTTTTT	CASSGKTDITGELFF
few	TRBV5-1	TRBJ1-2	TRBD1	TGCGCCAGCAGCTTCGGGGACAGGGACGACTATGGCTACACCTTC	CASSFGDRDDYGYTF
-	TRBV10-1	TRBJ2-3	TRBD2	TGCGCCAGCAGTGGGGGGACTAGCGGTCGCACAGATACGCAGTATTTT	CASSGGTSGRTDTQYF
few	TRBV6-1	TRBJ2-5	-	TGTGCCAGCAGTGACAGGGCCAGGGCGGAGACCCAGTACTTC	CASSDRARAETQYF
-	TRBV6-5	TRBJ1-2	-	TGTGCCAGCAGTTACCCAGGGGACTATGGCTACACCTTC	CASSYPGDYGYTF
-	TRBV5-1	TRBJ1-2	TRBD1	TGCGCCAGCAGAGCGGGACAGGGCGGCTATGGCTACACCTTC	CASRAGQGGYGYTF
-	TRBV6-5	TRBJ2-7	-	TGTGCCAGCAGTTACTCGACACCGCCCTACGAGCAGTACTTC	CASSYSTPPYEQYF
-	TRBV9	TRBJ1-2	-	TGTGCCAGCAGCGCGAACCGGGACTTTATGGCCGGGGTGCATGGCTACACCTTC	CASSANRDFMAGVHGYTF
-	TRBV6-1	TRBJ2-4	TRBD1	TGTGCCAGCAGTGAAGTGGGACAGGGTTTTCATCAGTACTTC	CASSEVGQGFHQYF
-	TRBV9	TRBJ2-3	-	TGTGCCAGCAGCGCGACCGGGAGCACAGATACGCAGTATTTT	CASSATGSTDTQYF
-	TRBV7-9	TRBJ2-5	-	TGTGCCAGCAGCTTAATGGCAGACCAAGAGACCCAGTACTTC	CASSLMADQETQYF
-	TRBV30	TRBJ1-2	TRBD1	TGTGCCTGGAGTCGACAGGGGTTCGGGACTAACTATGGCTACACCTTC	CAWSRQGFGTNYGYTF
-	TRBV5-4	TRBJ1-5	-	TGTGCCAGCAGCTTGGATTCAGGGCCCCAGCATTTT	CASSLDSGPQHF
few	TRBV5-4	TRBJ1-2	-	TGTGCCAGCAGCTTGACCCTGGGCAGCTATGGCTACACCTTC	CASSLTLGSYGYTF
-	TRBV6-5	TRBJ2-7	TRBD2	TGTGCCAGCAGCAGGACGTTGGCGGGAGGGGCCGAGCAGTACTTC	CASSRTLAGGAEQYF
few	TRBV5-1	TRBJ2-7	TRBD1	TGCGCCAGCAGCCCCGGACAGGTTAGGTACGAGCAGTACTTC	CASSPGQVRYEQYF
few	TRBV5-1	TRBJ2-7	TRBD2	TGCGCCAGCAGCAGGACTAGCGGGAACTCCTACGAGCAGTACTTC	CASSRTSGNSYEQYF
-	TRBV5-1	TRBJ1-1	TRBD1	TGCGCCAGCAGCTGGGACAGCTTGAACACTGAAGCTTTCTTT	CASSWDSLNTEAFF
few	TRBV9	TRBJ1-4	-	TGTGCCAGCAGCGTCAGCAGGGCGACTAATGAAAAACTGTTTTTT	CASSVSRATNEKLFF
-	TRBV11-2	TRBJ1-6	-	TGTGCCAGCAGTCGGAAACCAGGGTTCCCCGTGGATAATTCACCCCTCCACTTT	CASSRKPGFPVDNSPLHF
-	TRBV6-1	TRBJ2-4	-	TGTGCCACTGCCAAAAACATTCAGTACTTC	CATAKNIQYF
few	TRBV2	TRBJ2-1	TRBD2	TGTGCCAGCAGAAAACTAGCGGGAATATACAATGAGCAGTTCTTC	CASRKLAGIYNEQFF
few	TRBV10-3	TRBJ1-5	-	TGTGCCATCGGGGGAACAGGGAATCAGCCCCAGCATTTT	CAIGGTGNQPQHF
-	TRBV15	TRBJ2-7	TRBD1	TGTGCCACCAGCAGAGATGCGGAAGGACAGGGCCGAGCCTACGAGCAGTACTTC	CATSRDAEGQGRAYEQYF
few	TRBV7-9	TRBJ1-1	-	TGTGCCAGCAGCTTAGGTGGAGGGCCCGAAGCTTTCTTT	CASSLGGGPEAFF
-	TRBV28	TRBJ2-7	-	TGTGCCAGCGGAGGGACAGTGAACTCCTACGAGCAGTACTTC	CASGGTVNSYEQYF